The 32 T cell receptor beta chains below were found in one sample sequenced in a study of CD8 T cells in ankylosing spondylitis. Via MiXCR, TCRdb re-called the 5' RACE reads, giving one row per CDR3 protein. The table shows over 200,000 distinct CDR3 sequences, with roughly 10% occurring only once. What was sequenced was blood, either unsorted or a sorted T cell fraction (not recorded which). The source of these receptors is a male donor with ankylosing spondylitis or in good health (not recorded which).

On this clonotype: In this CDR3 the conserved last residue, phenylalanine or tryptophan, is missing, so a read error is likely. The chain is built from TRBV11-2 and TRBJ2-7, with D perhaps TRBD1 or TRBD2 (6 bases each). The ends were cut back, 3 bases at V and 1 base at J, with 10 bases in the middle. The germline gives CDR1 SGHAT, CDR2 FQNNGV. This CDR3 comprises 14 residues. CDR3 nucleotide sequence: TGTGCCAGCAGCTTCGGAGGGGGGTCCTACGAGCAGTACCTC. Protein sequence: CASSFGGGSYEQYL.

In its sample, this clonotype was seen many times. The chain recombines TRBV20-1 with TRBJ2-2, with 13 nucleotides matching TRBD2. The ends lost 0 bases at V and 0 bases at J; junction bases unmatched: 4. CDR3 length: 18 amino acids. CDR1 DFQATT and CDR2 SNEGSKA come from the germline V gene (reference sequence). The CDR3 protein is CSARDLTSGGANTGELFF. The CDR3 DNA is TGCAGTGCTAGAGATCTCACTAGCGGGGGGGCGAACACCGGGGAGCTGTTTTTT.

At least ten counts were recorded for this clonotype. The V call is TRBV11-2, the J call TRBJ2-2; 7 positions match TRBD1. Trimming at V came to 5 bases and at J to 7 bases, leaving 1 base not matched to a gene. Germline values: CDR1 SGHAT, CDR2 FQNNGV. The CDR3 has 12 residues. The CDR3 loop reads CASSRTGGELFF. Here the CDR3 DNA reads TGTGCCAGCAGCCGGACAGGCGGGGAGCTGTTTTTT.

The V gene is TRBV29-1, the J gene TRBJ2-5, with 9 nucleotides matching TRBD1. Germline V gene data show CDR1 as SQVTM and CDR2 as ANQGSEA. V gave up 2 bases and J gave up 4 bases; unmatched junction bases: 8. The CDR3 sequence is 15 residues long. Here the CDR3 reads CSVERDTGGSETQYF. The CDR3 DNA is TGCAGCGTTGAAAGGGACACAGGGGGCTCAGAGACCCAGTACTTC.

This clonotype was picked up many times. This rearrangement joins TRBV3-1 to TRBJ2-1; D perhaps matches TRBD1 (5 bases). In germline, CDR1 is LGHDT, CDR2 YNNKEL (reference sequence). Trimming removed 4 bases from V and 6 bases from J, with 13 bases in between. The CDR3 runs to 14 residues. This CDR3 is CASSLGRAINEQFF. In DNA form, the CDR3 reads TGTGCCAGCAGCCTTGGCAGGGCCATCAATGAGCAGTTCTTC.

At least ten counts were recorded for this clonotype. The chain recombines TRBV7-2 with TRBJ1-1; D is undetermined. This CDR3 contains 13 residues. Germline loops: CDR1 SGHTA, CDR2 FQGNSA. Trimming took 3 bases from V and 2 from J, leaving 7 bases between them. The CDR3 reads CASSFRANTEAFF. The CDR3 DNA is TGTGCCAGCAGCTTTAGAGCCAACACTGAAGCTTTCTTT.

In its sample, this clonotype was seen many times. The chain links TRBV5-5 to TRBJ1-4; D unresolved. V shed 0 bases and J shed 0 bases, with 9 bases lying between them. The CDR3 spans 16 residues. Germline-derived CDR1 and CDR2 are SGHKS and YYEKEE (reference sequence). The CDR3: CASSLAQVTTNEKLFF. The CDR3 DNA reads as TGTGCCAGCAGCTTGGCCCAGGTTACAACTAATGAAAAACTGTTTTTT.

This clonotype has a handful of counts. V is TRBV18 and J is TRBJ2-1, with D perhaps matching TRBD2 (6 bases). CDR1 is KGHSH, CDR2 LQKENI, per germline. The CDR3 consists of 14 residues. V gave up 3 bases and J gave up 9 bases, with 15 bases separating them. The CDR3 region is CASSPRDSWGEQFF. DNA of the CDR3: TGTGCCAGCTCACCTAGGGACTCTTGGGGTGAGCAGTTCTTC.

CDR3 bases: TGTGCCAGCAGCTTAACAAAGGGGACGCACGACTCGATGTACAATGAGCAGTTCTTC. This codes for CASSLTKGTHDSMYNEQFF. The rearrangement joins TRBV7-3 to TRBJ2-1; D may match TRBD1 or TRBD2 (5 bases each). The V and J ends lost 0 bases and 4 bases respectively, with 22 bases between them. CDR3 size: 19 residues. Germline V gene sequence: CDR1 SGHTA, CDR2 FQGTGA.

This clonotype was counted a single time. Without the conserved terminal phenylalanine or tryptophan, this CDR3 likely stems from a read error. J is TRBJ1-1 and V is TRBV19, with D perhaps TRBD1 (5 bases). The germline V gene has CDR1 LNHDA and CDR2 SQIVND (reference sequence). V was cut by 6 bases and J by 0 bases, with 20 bases left in between. The CDR3 has 17 residues. Written as DNA, the CDR3 is TGTGCCAGTAGCATGGCTTTGGGGCTTTTCATGAACACTGAAGCTTTCTCT. Residues: CASSMALGLFMNTEAFS.

V usage is TRBV11-1 and J usage is TRBJ2-3; D might be TRBD1 (5 bases). CDR3 length: 18 residues. Germline V CDR1 and CDR2: SGHAT, FQDESV (reference sequence). V was trimmed by 0 bases and J by 6 bases, leaving 22 bases between them. The CDR3 region is CASSLAIRNKGPRDTQYF. CDR3 nucleotide sequence: TGTGCCAGCAGCTTAGCGATAAGAAATAAGGGGCCGAGGGATACGCAGTATTTT.

This chain uses TRBV2 with TRBJ1-5; D possibly corresponds to TRBD1 (5 bases). Trimming cost V 5 bases and J 2 bases, with 13 bases left between them. Germline V lookup: CDR1 SNHLY, CDR2 FYNNEI. CDR3 size: 15 residues. The CDR3 is CASSWSAGGNQPQHF. CDR3 DNA: TGTGCCAGCAGTTGGTCCGCGGGGGGCAATCAGCCCCAGCATTTT. Based on the CDR3 plus reference TRBV2 and TRBJ1-5, the full variable domain is EPEVTQTPSHQVTQMGQEVILRCVPISNHLYFYWYRQILGQKVEFLVSFYNNEISEKSEIFDDQFSVERPDGSNFTLKIRSTKLEDSAMYFCASSWSAGGNQPQHFGDGTRLSIL.

J is TRBJ1-1 and V is TRBV11-2; 9 bases map to TRBD1. CDR3 length equals 16 residues. The junction had 5 bases not matched to a gene; V was cut back by 3 bases and J by 0 bases. Germline CDR1 and CDR2: SGHAT and FQNNGV. CDR3 region: CASSFPTGGMNTEAFF. CDR3 nucleotide sequence: TGTGCCAGCAGCTTCCCGACAGGGGGGATGAACACTGAAGCTTTCTTT. Looking up the rest from reference TRBV11-2 and TRBJ1-1 gives the full variable domain: EAGVAQSPRYKIIEKRQSVAFWCNPISGHATLYWYQQILGQGPKLLIQFQNNGVVDDSQLPKDRFSAERLKGVDSTLKIQPAKLEDSAVYLCASSFPTGGMNTEAFFGQGTRLTVV.

The gene calls are TRBV3-1 and TRBJ2-7; D call uncertain. Germline loops: CDR1 LGHDT, CDR2 YNNKEL (reference sequence). Trimming removed 1 base at V and 0 bases at J, with 7 bases between. This CDR3 is 14 amino acids long. The CDR3 sequence: CASSQGHNSYEQYF. DNA for the CDR3: TGTGCCAGCAGCCAAGGGCACAACTCCTACGAGCAGTACTTC.

The chain combines TRBV6-1 with TRBJ2-7; 12 nucleotides match TRBD2. The ends lost 6 bases at V and 0 bases at J; junction bases unmatched: 6. The length of the CDR3 is 16 residues. Germline V gives CDR1 MNHNS, CDR2 SASEGT. The CDR3 nucleotides read TGTGCCAGCAGGACGGGACTAGCGGGTTTCTCCTACGAGCAGTACTTC. Protein sequence: CASRTGLAGFSYEQYF.

This clonotype has ten or more counts. The chain couples TRBV5-1 to TRBJ1-1; weak D call: TRBD1 (5 bases). The V and J ends lost 4 bases and 0 bases respectively, with 10 bases between them. From germline, CDR1 is SGHRS and CDR2 YFSETQ. The length of the CDR3 is 14 residues. CDR3 region: CASSAGTVNTEAFF. The CDR3 DNA is TGCGCCAGCAGCGCGGGGACGGTGAACACTGAAGCTTTCTTT.

As to this clonotype: Possible read error: a much larger clone is one base away. This rearrangement joins TRBV12-3 or TRBV12-4 to TRBJ1-1, with D unresolved. The ends were cut back, 11 bases at V and 2 bases at J, with 15 bases in the middle. CDR3 length: 13 residues. The CDR3: CARNKEKNTEAFF. In DNA form, the CDR3 reads TGTGCCCGCAATAAGGAGAAAAACACTGAAGCTTTCTTT.

J is TRBJ1-2 and V is TRBV6-1; D is perhaps TRBD1 (5 bases). Trimming removed 6 bases at V and 8 bases at J, with 16 bases between. Germline CDR1 MNHNS, CDR2 SASEGT. CDR3 size: 13 residues. The CDR3 region is CASRPDSWSGYTF. The CDR3 DNA reads TGTGCCAGCAGACCCGACAGTTGGTCCGGCTACACCTTC.

The rearrangement uses TRBV2 and TRBJ1-2; no clear D gene. This CDR3 region has 14 residues. Trimming shortened V by 2 bases and J by 3 bases, and 10 bases separated the two germline ends. Germline CDR1 SNHLY, CDR2 FYNNEI. The CDR3 DNA reads as TGTGCCAGCAGTGAAATGGGAACCGACTATGGCTACACCTTC. Translating gives CASSEMGTDYGYTF. Full variable domain (remainder filled in from reference TRBV2 and TRBJ1-2): EPEVTQTPSHQVTQMGQEVILRCVPISNHLYFYWYRQILGQKVEFLVSFYNNEISEKSEIFDDQFSVERPDGSNFTLKIRSTKLEDSAMYFCASSEMGTDYGYTFGSGTRLTVV.

The rearrangement joins TRBV5-1 to TRBJ1-1; D remains ambiguous. The V gene's germline CDR1 is SGHRS and CDR2 YFSETQ. The CDR3 is 14 residues long. V was trimmed by 0 bases and J by 0 bases, leaving 6 bases between them. CDR3 sequence: CASSLDGMNTEAFF. The DNA for the CDR3 is TGCGCCAGCAGCTTGGATGGTATGAACACTGAAGCTTTCTTT.

This rearrangement joins TRBV5-1 to TRBJ2-5; D may be TRBD2 (6 bases). Per germline, CDR1 SGHRS and CDR2 YFSETQ. The CDR3 covers 16 residues. Trimming took 2 bases from V and 0 from J, leaving 14 bases between them. CDR3 sequence reads: CASSLGTSRHQETQYF. The DNA of the CDR3 is TGCGCCAGCAGCTTAGGCACTAGCCGACACCAAGAGACCCAGTACTTC.

In this sample, this clonotype turned up many times. This sequence joins TRBV5-5 and TRBJ2-3; 10 bases fit TRBD2. This CDR3 region has 14 residues. The germline V gene has CDR1 SGHKS and CDR2 YYEKEE (reference sequence). V was pared by 5 bases and J by 4 bases, with 4 bases of the junction left unmatched. As DNA, the CDR3 is TGTGCCAGCAGGGAAGGACTAGCGGCAGATACGCAGTATTTT. It yields the protein CASREGLAADTQYF.

This clonotype has ten or more counts. J is TRBJ2-1 and V is TRBV3-1; either TRBD1 or TRBD2 may supply D (5 bases each). The ends were cut back, 4 bases at V and 8 bases at J, with 15 bases in the middle. Germline loops: CDR1 LGHDT, CDR2 YNNKEL (reference sequence). The CDR3 totals 14 residues. The CDR3 protein is CASSLGVGAHEQFF. As DNA, the CDR3 is TGTGCCAGCAGCCTGGGGGTAGGGGCTCATGAGCAGTTCTTC.

This clonotype appeared a few times. The genes are TRBV3-1 and TRBJ1-1; a weak D match, TRBD1 (6 bases). The CDR3 consists of 14 residues. The V and J ends lost 3 bases and 1 base respectively, with 9 bases between them. Germline V gives CDR1 LGHDT, CDR2 YNNKEL (reference sequence). The CDR3 reads CASSQWDTNTEAFF. CDR3 in DNA: TGTGCCAGCAGCCAGTGGGACACGAACACTGAAGCTTTCTTT.

For this clonotype: A much larger clone lies a single base off, so this may be a read error. This chain links TRBV25-1 with TRBJ2-1; 10 bases are a match to TRBD2. The CDR3 consists of 15 residues. J lost 7 bases, V lost 8 bases, and 11 bases had no gene match. The V gene's germline CDR1 is MGHDK and CDR2 SYGVNS. For the CDR3, the DNA is TGTGCCAGCCGAGGGACTAGCGAGGGGGCGAATGAGCAGTTCTTC. It specifies CASRGTSEGANEQFF.

In this sample, this clonotype turned up many times. V usage is TRBV7-2 and J usage is TRBJ2-5, with D maybe TRBD2 (5 bases). The CDR3 totals 15 residues. V dropped 5 bases and J dropped 2 bases, with 15 bases sitting between them. Germline assignment: CDR1 SGHTA and CDR2 FQGNSA. The CDR3 is CASSPRGGTQETQYF. The CDR3 coding sequence is TGTGCCAGCAGCCCGAGAGGAGGCACTCAAGAGACCCAGTACTTC.

About this clonotype: Being one base from a much bigger clone, this may be a read error. The chain links TRBV3-1 to TRBJ2-5; perhaps TRBD2 as D (7 bases). This CDR3 contains 15 residues. CDR1 and CDR2 (germline): LGHDT, YNNKEL (reference sequence). CDR3 DNA: TGTGCCTGCAGCCAAGAGGGGGGGCGGGGAAAGACCCAGTACTTC. Translating it yields CACSQEGGRGKTQYF.

Ten or more counts support this clonotype. This chain uses TRBV20-1 with TRBJ2-2; unclear D gene. The germline V gene encodes CDR1 DFQATT and CDR2 SNEGSKA (reference sequence). CDR3 length: 13 amino acids. Trimming removed 2 bases from V and 6 bases from J, with 10 bases in between. The CDR3 loop is CSARSVVPGELFF. The CDR3 region has the DNA TGCAGTGCTAGATCTGTGGTCCCCGGGGAGCTGTTTTTT.

This clonotype has a single count. Just one base apart from a much larger clone, this may be a read error. The chain has TRBV6-5 and TRBJ2-2; possibly TRBD2 for D (5 bases). In germline, CDR1 is MNHEY, CDR2 SVGAGI. The CDR3 covers 15 residues. CDR3 region: CVSSYGDERTGELFF. The DNA for the CDR3 is TGTGTCAGCAGTTACGGGGATGAGAGGACCGGGGAGCTGTTTTTT.

This clonotype was seen ten or more times. This sequence joins TRBV12-3 or TRBV12-4 and TRBJ1-1; 8 positions agree with TRBD1. This CDR3 has 15 residues. The J segment lost 2 bases and the V segment lost 5 bases, leaving 7 bases of the junction unmatched. CDR3 sequence reads: CASSPRAGGNTEAFF. In DNA, the CDR3 is TGTGCCAGCAGTCCTCGGGCAGGGGGCAACACTGAAGCTTTCTTT.

The table lists this clonotype with many counts. The chain couples TRBV6-1 to TRBJ2-4, with D tentatively TRBD2 (6 bases). CDR1 is MNHNS and CDR2 is SASEGT in the germline V gene. The CDR3 extends over 13 amino acids. Deletions cut 3 bases from V and 9 bases from J, with 12 bases between. The CDR3 is CASSDAGLAIQYF. CDR3 bases: TGTGCCAGCAGTGACGCGGGGTTGGCCATTCAGTACTTC.

This clonotype appeared many times. The chain combines TRBV24-1 with TRBJ1-5; a weak D match, TRBD1 (5 bases). Trimming removed 4 bases from V and 2 bases from J, with 11 bases in between. Germline CDR1 reads KGHDR; CDR2 reads SFDVKD. The CDR3 totals 15 residues. CDR3 nucleotide sequence: TGTGCCACCAGTGACAGGGACGGAGGCAATCAGCCCCAGCATTTT. Protein product: CATSDRDGGNQPQHF.